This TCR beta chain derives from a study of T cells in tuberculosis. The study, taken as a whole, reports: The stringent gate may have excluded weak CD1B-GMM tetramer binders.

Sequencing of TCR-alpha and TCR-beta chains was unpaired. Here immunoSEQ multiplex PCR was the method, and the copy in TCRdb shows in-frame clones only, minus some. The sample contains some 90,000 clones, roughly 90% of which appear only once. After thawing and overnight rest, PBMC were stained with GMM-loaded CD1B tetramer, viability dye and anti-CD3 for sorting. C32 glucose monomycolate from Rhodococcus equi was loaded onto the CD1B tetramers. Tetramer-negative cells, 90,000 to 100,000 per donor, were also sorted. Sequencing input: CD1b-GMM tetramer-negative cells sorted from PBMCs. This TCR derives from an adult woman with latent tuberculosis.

The CDR3 bases are TGTGCCAGCAGTTTAGAGGCAGCGCTGAACACTGAAGCTTTCTTT. This gives the protein CASSLEAALNTEAFF. This sequence joins TRBV27 and TRBJ1-1; D is uncertain. This CDR3 comprises 15 residues. Germline V CDR1 and CDR2: MNHEY, SMNVEV (reference sequence). The V end lost 2 bases, the J end lost 0 bases, and 10 bases lay between the germline ends.